This section outlines one T cell receptor beta chain sequence together with its context. Trimming took 6 bases from V and 0 from J, leaving 12 bases between them. Germline V lookup: CDR1 SQVTM, CDR2 ANQGSEA. CDR3 length equals 14 residues. The data were taken from a study of blood T cells in healthy people across ages. PCR was performed a second time for about 6 to 12 cycles using a sample-barcoded 5' primer and a J-beta primer mix. Via MiXCR, TCRdb re-called the 5' RACE reads, giving one row per CDR3 protein. The table shows about 780,000 distinct CDR3 sequences, with about half occurring only once. The TCR was taken from a man of 80 years or more in good health. The sequenced sample consisted of blood. The chain couples TRBV29-1 to TRBJ2-1; weak D call: TRBD1 (6 bases). CDR3 DNA sequence: TGCAGCGTAGAGGACAGCAGCTCCTACAATGAGCAGTTCTTC. Protein: CSVEDSSSYNEQFF.